A single sample is the source of the 26 T cell receptor beta chains below, sequenced in a study of T cells after yellow fever vaccination. TCRdb passed the 5' RACE reads through MiXCR, listing each CDR3 protein once. The sample carries 250,000 to 300,000 distinct CDR3 sequences, roughly 9% recorded once. Sequencing was performed on CD4+ T cells sorted from PBMCs, taken 5 days after the yellow fever booster vaccination. Receptors were obtained from a man aged 18 to 29 who received the YFV17D yellow fever vaccine.

V and J are TRBV7-2 and TRBJ2-5; D not certain. V lost 7 bases and J lost 4, with 13 bases in between. This CDR3 has 13 residues. Germline CDR1 and CDR2: SGHTA and FQGNSA. The CDR3 is CASTYSPRETQYF. The CDR3 DNA reads as TGTGCCAGCACCTACTCCCCCCGAGAGACCCAGTACTTC.

The chain uses TRBV6-1 and TRBJ1-1; no firm D call. In germline, CDR1 is MNHNS, CDR2 SASEGT. This CDR3 contains 13 residues. The V and J ends lost 3 bases and 3 bases respectively, with 8 bases between them. CDR3 region: CASSDRFDTEAFF. CDR3 sequence (DNA): TGTGCCAGCAGTGATCGGTTCGACACTGAAGCTTTCTTT.

The chain couples TRBV20-1 to TRBJ2-7, with 7 bases matching TRBD1. The ends lost 3 bases at V and 1 base at J; junction bases unmatched: 9. Germline V CDR1 and CDR2: DFQATT, SNEGSKA (reference sequence). This CDR3 is 15 amino acids long. Written as DNA, the CDR3 is TGCAGTGCTAGCCATTGGGACAGAAATTCCTACGAGCAGTACTTC. Translating it yields CSASHWDRNSYEQYF.

This clonotype came up many times. This chain joins TRBV6-1 and TRBJ2-3, with TRBD2 identical over 9 bases. Germline lookup yields CDR1 MNHNS and CDR2 SASEGT. CDR3 length equals 15 residues. Germline trimming cut 2 bases from V and 5 bases from J; bases unmatched to any gene: 5. This chain's CDR3 is CASSERLAGIDTQYF. As DNA, the CDR3 is TGTGCCAGCAGTGAACGGCTAGCGGGGATAGATACGCAGTATTTT.

This clonotype was detected only a few times. This chain's CDR3 is CASSLSAGSNYNEQFF. In nucleotides, the CDR3 is TGTGCCAGCAGCTTGTCAGCGGGGTCCAACTACAATGAGCAGTTCTTC. This chain links TRBV5-4 with TRBJ2-1, with 7 bases aligning to TRBD2. V gave up 1 base and J gave up 3 bases; unmatched junction bases: 7. The germline CDR1 and CDR2 sequences are SGHNT and YYREEE (reference sequence). The CDR3 extends over 16 amino acids.

This chain joins TRBV3-1 and TRBJ2-7, with D perhaps TRBD1 (5 bases). Germline lookup yields CDR1 LGHDT and CDR2 YNNKEL (reference sequence). The V end lost 6 bases, the J end lost 7 bases, and 13 bases lay between the germline ends. The CDR3 sequence is 12 residues long. The CDR3 DNA reads TGTGCCAGCAGTCCCATGGGGCAGGAGCAGTACTTC. Amino acid sequence: CASSPMGQEQYF.

This clonotype has just a few counts. The J gene is TRBJ2-7, the V gene TRBV20-1, with a possible D match to TRBD2 (6 bases). The CDR3 is made up of 18 amino acids. V lost 3 bases to trimming and J lost 0 bases, with 24 bases between them. The germline V gene has CDR1 DFQATT and CDR2 SNEGSKA (reference sequence). The CDR3 reads CSASRSGEFTQSSYEQYF. In nucleotides, the CDR3 is TGCAGTGCTAGTCGTAGCGGCGAGTTCACACAAAGCTCCTACGAGCAGTACTTC.

The table lists this clonotype with many counts. The chain recombines TRBV20-1 with TRBJ2-2, with D perhaps matching TRBD2 (5 bases). CDR3 length: 15 residues. Deletions cut 3 bases from V and 2 bases from J, with 13 bases between. Germline assignment: CDR1 DFQATT and CDR2 SNEGSKA (reference sequence). This chain's CDR3 is CSARPPGFNTGELFF. The CDR3 DNA is TGCAGTGCTAGGCCACCGGGATTTAACACCGGGGAGCTGTTTTTT.

The table lists this clonotype with many counts. This CDR3 reads CASSQGTGATEAFF. The DNA of the CDR3 is TGCGCCAGCAGCCAAGGGACGGGGGCTACTGAAGCTTTCTTT. V usage is TRBV5-1 and J usage is TRBJ1-1, with a possible D match to TRBD1 (6 bases). This CDR3 has 14 amino acids. CDR1 and CDR2 from the germline V gene are SGHRS and YFSETQ. The V end lost 4 bases, the J end lost 5 bases, and 15 bases lay between the germline ends.

This clonotype was counted between two and nine times. The chain links TRBV7-2 to TRBJ2-3; 9 bases map to TRBD1. CDR1 is SGHTA and CDR2 is FQGNSA in the germline V gene. J was trimmed by 0 bases and V by 4 bases; bases with no gene match: 11. The CDR3 is made up of 18 amino acids. CDR3 loop: CASSSLPGQGSSTDTQYF. CDR3 nucleotide sequence: TGTGCCAGCAGCTCTCTGCCGGGACAGGGATCGAGCACAGATACGCAGTATTTT.

This clonotype was detected ten times or more. The rearrangement links TRBV4-1 to TRBJ2-1; 9 nucleotides line up with TRBD2. V shed 4 bases, J shed 6 bases, and the junction held 7 bases outside the gene matches. Per the germline V gene, CDR1 is MGHRA and CDR2 is YSYEKL. The CDR3 covers 15 residues. This chain's CDR3 is CASSPAGGRFNEQFF. In DNA, the CDR3 is TGCGCCAGCAGCCCGGCGGGGGGGCGGTTCAATGAGCAGTTCTTC.

The sample holds a few counts of this clonotype. The rearrangement links TRBV5-6 to TRBJ2-2; D gene uncertain. CDR1 and CDR2 from the germline V gene are SGHDT and YYEEEE. CDR3 size: 11 residues. V lost 6 bases and J 7 bases, leaving 7 bases between the germline ends. The CDR3 DNA reads as TGTGCCAGCACCTCCTACGGGGAGCTGTTTTTT. Amino acid sequence: CASTSYGELFF.

A few counts support this clonotype. V and J are TRBV6-1 and TRBJ2-5; D is undetermined. The germline V gene has CDR1 MNHNS and CDR2 SASEGT. The V gene lost 11 bases and the J gene lost 5 bases, with 12 bases spanning the gap. The CDR3 has 11 amino acids. The CDR3: CAVGPGETQYF. CDR3 DNA sequence: TGTGCCGTCGGACCTGGCGAGACCCAGTACTTC.

The sample holds a few counts of this clonotype. The chain joins TRBV12-3 or TRBV12-4 to TRBJ1-6; D uncertain. The CDR3 loop spans 15 amino acids. V lost 7 bases and J 7 bases, leaving 17 bases between the germline ends. CDR3 sequence (DNA): TGTGCCAGCACCTCCCTGATCGGCGGGAATTCACCCCTCCACTTT. It encodes CASTSLIGGNSPLHF.

As concerns this clonotype: The junction shows a germline mismatch at one end, possibly a read error. The CDR3 here is CASSQEGGRKTGAFF. The CDR3 DNA sequence: TGCGCCAGCAGCCAAGAAGGGGGGCGAAAGACTGGAGCTTTCTTT. The chain carries TRBV4-3 and TRBJ1-1; D possibly corresponds to TRBD1 (6 bases). This CDR3 contains 15 residues. Germline assignment: CDR1 LGHNA and CDR2 YSLEER.

This clonotype showed up just a few times. V gene TRBV28 combines with J gene TRBJ1-1, with unresolved D. Germline lookup yields CDR1 MDHEN and CDR2 SYDVKM. V lost 4 bases, J lost 2 bases, and 8 bases lay in between. The CDR3 is made up of 13 amino acids. This chain's CDR3 is CASSSHGNTEAFF. In nucleotides, the CDR3 is TGTGCCAGCAGTTCACACGGCAACACTGAAGCTTTCTTT.

This clonotype was counted only a few times. As DNA, the CDR3 is TGTGCCACCAGCAGAGCTCGGACCGACGGAGATACGCAGTATTTT. The encoded protein is CATSRARTDGDTQYF. The V call is TRBV15, the J call TRBJ2-3; D call uncertain. Germline loops: CDR1 LNHNV, CDR2 YYDKDF (reference sequence). CDR3 length equals 15 residues. V lost 1 base, J lost 5 bases, and 13 bases lay in between. Using reference TRBV15 and TRBJ2-3 for the parts outside the CDR3, the full variable domain is DAMVIQNPRYQVTQFGKPVTLSCSQTLNHNVMYWYQQKSSQAPKLLFHYYDKDFNNEADTPDNFQSRRPNTSFCFLDIRSPGLGDTAMYLCATSRARTDGDTQYFGPGTRLTVL.

The chain combines TRBV29-1 with TRBJ2-1, with D maybe TRBD1 (6 bases). V was shortened by 4 bases and J by 3 bases, with 13 bases between the two germline ends. The CDR3 is made up of 14 amino acids. CDR1 and CDR2 from the germline V gene are SQVTM and ANQGSEA. This CDR3 is CSVGAETGYNEQFF. Written as DNA, the CDR3 is TGCAGCGTTGGGGCCGAGACAGGCTACAATGAGCAGTTCTTC.

This clonotype was counted ten times or more. CDR3 region: CASRQDGGYTF. The CDR3 DNA reads TGTGCCAGCAGGCAGGACGGTGGCTACACCTTC. V is TRBV28 and J is TRBJ1-2, with D uncertain. This CDR3 has 11 amino acids. V lost 6 bases and J lost 7, with 9 bases in between. Germline V gene lookup returns CDR1 MDHEN and CDR2 SYDVKM.

This clonotype was found a few times. V and J are TRBV11-2 and TRBJ2-7; unclear D gene. The CDR3 has 14 residues. Per germline, CDR1 SGHAT and CDR2 FQNNGV. Trimming took 3 bases from V and 3 from J, leaving 12 bases between them. CDR3 loop: CASSFLGGRYEQYV. Here the CDR3 DNA reads TGTGCCAGCAGCTTTCTCGGTGGCCGCTACGAGCAGTACGTC.

This clonotype came up many times. The V gene is TRBV12-3 or TRBV12-4, the J gene TRBJ1-2, with a possible D match to TRBD1 (5 bases). CDR3 length: 15 residues. V was cut by 7 bases and J by 4 bases, with 19 bases left in between. Here the CDR3 reads CASTQEEWRGYGYTF. The DNA for the CDR3 is TGTGCCAGCACCCAAGAGGAATGGAGGGGCTATGGCTACACCTTC.

The table lists this clonotype with a few counts. The chain employs TRBV12-3 or TRBV12-4 and TRBJ1-3; D unclear. V dropped 6 bases and J dropped 0 bases, with 9 bases sitting between them. This CDR3 is built from 14 residues. Here the CDR3 reads CASSPLRSGNTIYF. The CDR3 bases are TGTGCCAGCAGCCCTCTCCGCTCTGGAAACACCATATATTTT.

This chain uses TRBV4-1 with TRBJ2-1, with 7 positions matching TRBD2. With V trimmed by 4 bases and J by 8 bases, 14 bases remained unmatched. This CDR3 is built from 16 residues. Germline V gene lookup returns CDR1 MGHRA and CDR2 YSYEKL. The CDR3 spells CASSLESGLAGDEQFF. CDR3 DNA: TGCGCCAGCAGCCTAGAGTCCGGGTTAGCGGGTGATGAGCAGTTCTTC.

This clonotype appeared a few times. The chain joins TRBV6-2 or TRBV6-3 to TRBJ2-1, with D tentatively TRBD2 (7 bases). The germline V gene has CDR1 MNHEY and CDR2 SVGEGT. The ends were cut back, 2 bases at V and 9 bases at J, with 23 bases in the middle. The CDR3 length is 17 residues. The CDR3, as DNA: TGTGCCAGCAGTTACGGGCCTCGAGGGGGGGTCATCGGTGAGCAGTTCTTC. Its protein product is CASSYGPRGGVIGEQFF.

This clonotype was recorded at least ten times. The V call is TRBV12-3 or TRBV12-4, the J call TRBJ1-5; a weak D match, TRBD1 (5 bases). With 2 bases removed from V and 10 bases from J, the gap between germline ends came to 12 bases. CDR3 size: 13 residues. CDR3 residues: CASSLRGGDPQHF. In nucleotides, the CDR3 is TGTGCCAGCAGTTTACGTGGGGGGGACCCCCAGCATTTT.

This clonotype was counted only a few times. The chain couples TRBV11-2 to TRBJ1-2; D unclear. V dropped 5 bases and J dropped 4 bases, with 8 bases sitting between them. CDR3 size: 12 residues. Germline V gene lookup returns CDR1 SGHAT and CDR2 FQNNGV. CDR3 DNA sequence: TGTGCCAGCAGCCCTGAGAGCTATGGCTACACCTTC. This encodes CASSPESYGYTF.